This TCR beta chain was identified in a study of CD8 T cells in Susac syndrome. With random hexamers, reverse transcription was performed on about 0.45 to 1 ug of RNA. TCRdb reanalysed the immunoSEQ multiplex PCR reads using MiXCR and keeps one entry per CDR3 protein. The sample includes some 300,000 distinct CDR3 sequences, 70% to 90% of them seen just once. The CDR3 covers 15 residues. Trimming at V came to 3 bases and at J to 6 bases, leaving 8 bases not matched to a gene. Germline V gives CDR1 SGDLS, CDR2 YYNGEE. This chain connects TRBV9 to TRBJ2-3, with 9 bases matching TRBD1. The receptor's source is a human donor with multiple sclerosis. Sequencing was carried out using CD8+ T cells from PBMCs. CDR3 region: CASSGTGVEPDTQYF. In DNA form, the CDR3 reads TGTGCCAGCAGCGGGACAGGGGTCGAGCCCGATACGCAGTATTTT.